One and the same sample provided the 25 T cell receptor beta chains below, sequenced in a study of blood T cell repertoires in COVID-19. Assay: immunoSEQ multiplex PCR; the TCRdb copy retains only in-frame clones and omits some. The top ten clones hold about 5% of a sample with over 250,000 clones, about four fifths of them seen once. Material for sequencing was PBMCs or T cells enriched from blood (not recorded which). These receptors were taken from a man aged 35-49 years who had been exposed to COVID-19.

The rearrangement joins TRBV5-1 to TRBJ1-1, with D unresolved. V dropped 6 bases and J dropped 0 bases, with 9 bases sitting between them. Germline V CDR1 and CDR2: SGHRS, YFSETQ. The length of the CDR3 is 13 residues. The CDR3 bases are TGCGCCAGCAAAGCCCCGGTGAACACTGAAGCTTTCTTT. Amino acid sequence: CASKAPVNTEAFF.

The chain uses TRBV9 and TRBJ1-5; D gene ambiguous. The CDR3 runs to 15 residues. Trimming pared 0 bases from V and 7 bases from J, leaving 14 bases between. Germline V lookup: CDR1 SGDLS, CDR2 YYNGEE. The DNA of the CDR3 is TGTGCCAGCAGCGTAGGATTGGGGAGGGAGCAGCCCCAGCATTTT. It is translated as CASSVGLGREQPQHF.

This sequence joins TRBV30 and TRBJ2-7; D is perhaps TRBD1 (6 bases). V was shortened by 4 bases and J by 5 bases, with 15 bases between the two germline ends. This CDR3 is 13 amino acids long. The germline gives CDR1 GTSNPN, CDR2 SVGIG (reference sequence). CDR3 DNA: TGTGCCTGGATCAGGGGTTCCGTAAACGAGCAGTACTTC. This sequence encodes CAWIRGSVNEQYF.

V gene TRBV9 combines with J gene TRBJ2-1, with D perhaps TRBD2 (5 bases). Germline V lookup: CDR1 SGDLS, CDR2 YYNGEE. CDR3 length: 13 amino acids. The V gene lost 0 bases and the J gene lost 10 bases, with 11 bases spanning the gap. The DNA of the CDR3 is TGTGCCAGCAGCGTAGACTCGGGCGGGGAGCAGTTCTTC. Residues: CASSVDSGGEQFF.

The J gene is TRBJ1-5, the V gene TRBV18; 7 bases align to TRBD1. Germline V CDR1 and CDR2: KGHSH, LQKENI. The CDR3 has 13 residues. Trimming took 4 bases from V and 5 from J; bases not matched to a gene: 2. CDR3 bases: TGTGCCAGCTCACAGGGGGCGGATCAGCCCCAGCATTTT. This translates into CASSQGADQPQHF.

This clone has just a few counts. The rearrangement uses TRBV30 and TRBJ1-2; possibly TRBD1 for D (5 bases). The CDR3 contains 15 residues. The V and J ends lost 1 base and 2 bases respectively, with 14 bases between them. The germline gives CDR1 GTSNPN, CDR2 SVGIG (reference sequence). In nucleotides, the CDR3 is TGTGCCTGGAGTGGCGTTTTAGGGGCAAACTATGGCTACACCTTC. Encoded protein: CAWSGVLGANYGYTF.

This sequence joins TRBV7-8 and TRBJ2-3, with 8 nucleotides matching TRBD2. The V gene's germline CDR1 is SGHVS and CDR2 FQNEAQ. The CDR3 consists of 16 residues. V shed 4 bases, J shed 2 bases, and the junction held 8 bases outside the gene matches. The CDR3 is CASSSSLAEVTDTQYF. In DNA form, the CDR3 reads TGTGCCAGCAGCTCCTCACTAGCGGAGGTCACAGATACGCAGTATTTT. Full variable domain (outside the CDR3, taken from reference TRBV7-8 and TRBJ2-3): GAGVSQSPRYKVAKRGQDVALRCDPISGHVSLFWYQQALGQGPEFLTYFQNEAQLDKSGLPSDRFFAERPEGSVSTLKIQRTQQEDSAVYLCASSSSLAEVTDTQYFGPGTRLTVL.

The CDR3 protein is CASNSGAANTGELFF. In DNA, the CDR3 is TGCGCCAGCAATTCCGGAGCGGCGAACACCGGGGAGCTGTTTTTT. The J gene is TRBJ2-2, the V gene TRBV5-1; a weak D match, TRBD2 (5 bases). Per the germline V gene, CDR1 is SGHRS and CDR2 is YFSETQ. The V end was cut by 6 bases, the J end by 0 bases, with 12 bases between. The CDR3 has 15 amino acids.

The chain has TRBV6-5 and TRBJ1-1; 7 nucleotides align to TRBD1. The CDR3 is 14 amino acids. V lost 6 bases to trimming and J lost 6 bases; unmatched junction nucleotides: 10. Germline values: CDR1 MNHEY, CDR2 SVGAGI. The CDR3 region has the DNA TGTGCCAGCAGCCTCATCGACAGGGATTCTGAAGCTTTCTTT. Translated, it gives CASSLIDRDSEAFF.

V and J are TRBV18 and TRBJ1-2; 9 bases agree with TRBD1. J lost 7 bases, V lost 0 bases, and 9 bases had no gene match. This CDR3 region has 16 residues. The germline gives CDR1 KGHSH, CDR2 LQKENI. CDR3 loop: CASSPPVGTGSAGYTF. The CDR3 nucleotides are TGTGCCAGCTCACCACCCGTGGGGACAGGGAGCGCTGGCTACACCTTC.

This chain uses TRBV30 with TRBJ1-5, with a possible D match to TRBD1 (6 bases). V lost 3 bases to trimming and J lost 4 bases, with 16 bases between them. Germline CDR1 is GTSNPN and CDR2 is SVGIG (reference sequence). The CDR3 consists of 15 residues. Written as DNA, the CDR3 is TGTGCCTGGAGGAAGGGGGGGCTCGGTAATCAGCCCCAGCATTTT. As protein: CAWRKGGLGNQPQHF.

This chain joins TRBV12-3 or TRBV12-4 and TRBJ2-1; D unclear. This CDR3 has 11 residues. V shed 4 bases and J shed 9 bases, with 7 bases lying between them. The CDR3 region is CASSSSAEQFF. CDR3 coding DNA: TGTGCCAGCAGTTCTAGTGCTGAGCAGTTCTTC.

The chain is built from TRBV2 and TRBJ2-2; 14 nucleotides line up with TRBD2. Germline trimming cut 6 bases from V and 6 bases from J; bases unmatched to any gene: 0. Looked up from germline, CDR1 is SNHLY and CDR2 is FYNNEI. CDR3 length equals 14 residues. The CDR3 spells CASRGLAGAGELFF. In DNA form, the CDR3 reads TGTGCCAGCAGGGGACTAGCGGGAGCCGGGGAGCTGTTTTTT.

The rearrangement links TRBV5-5 to TRBJ2-2; 9 bases agree with TRBD2. V lost 0 bases and J lost 7; bases outside the gene matches: 7. Germline V CDR1 and CDR2: SGHKS, YYEKEE (reference sequence). The CDR3 has 16 amino acids. CDR3 nucleotide sequence: TGTGCCAGCAGCTTGGTAGCGGGAGTAACGGGCGGGGAGCTGTTTTTT. Translating gives CASSLVAGVTGGELFF.

The chain links TRBV7-3 to TRBJ2-7, with 9 bases matching TRBD2. CDR3 length: 15 amino acids. From germline, CDR1 is SGHTA and CDR2 FQGTGA. Germline trimming cut 5 bases from V and 2 bases from J; bases unmatched to any gene: 7. The CDR3 region is CASSIIAGETYEQYF. DNA of the CDR3: TGTGCCAGCAGCATCATAGCGGGAGAGACCTACGAGCAGTACTTC.

The rearrangement joins TRBV7-2 to TRBJ1-5; tentatively, D is TRBD1 (5 bases). Germline V gene sequence: CDR1 SGHTA, CDR2 FQGNSA. The CDR3 contains 15 residues. Trimming shortened V by 5 bases and J by 0 bases, and 11 bases separated the two germline ends. The CDR3: CASSTPTVSNQPQHF. In DNA form, the CDR3 reads TGTGCCAGCAGCACCCCGACAGTTAGCAATCAGCCCCAGCATTTT.

The V and J genes are TRBV6-6 and TRBJ1-1; D is unresolved. This CDR3 has 15 amino acids. Germline lookup yields CDR1 MNHNY and CDR2 SVGAGI (reference sequence). The V end was cut by 2 bases, the J end by 1 base, with 11 bases between. CDR3 loop: CASSYPHATNTEAFF. DNA of the CDR3: TGTGCCAGCAGTTACCCTCACGCTACGAACACTGAAGCTTTCTTT.

In this sample, this clone turned up a few times. V is TRBV5-1 and J is TRBJ1-2; D is unresolved. The germline V and J ends were trimmed by 3 bases and 5 bases, with 20 bases remaining between them. Germline lookup yields CDR1 SGHRS and CDR2 YFSETQ. The CDR3 has 16 amino acids. Here the CDR3 DNA reads TGCGCCAGCAGCTCAGCTACGGGTCCGTATCATTATGGCTACACCTTC. Amino acids: CASSSATGPYHYGYTF.

The chain recombines TRBV7-2 with TRBJ1-6; 7 bases are a match to TRBD1. V was clipped by 2 bases and J by 5 bases; unmatched bases: 3. Germline CDR1 and CDR2: SGHTA and FQGNSA. This CDR3 is 15 amino acids long. The CDR3 here is CASSLQGENNSPLHF. CDR3 nucleotides: TGTGCCAGCAGCTTACAGGGGGAGAATAATTCACCCCTCCACTTT. The full variable domain, completed using reference TRBV7-2 and TRBJ1-6, is GAGVSQSPSNKVTEKGKDVELRCDPISGHTALYWYRQSLGQGLEFLIYFQGNSAPDKSGLPSDRFSAERTGGSVSTLTIQRTQQEDSAVYLCASSLQGENNSPLHFGNGTRLTVT.

V is TRBV18 and J is TRBJ1-6, with D uncertain. The germline V gene encodes CDR1 KGHSH and CDR2 LQKENI. There are 17 residues in the CDR3. V lost 3 bases and J lost 2, with 14 bases in between. The CDR3 DNA follows: TGTGCCAGCTCACCCCGCGAAGGGAGTACCTATAATTCACCCCTCCACTTT. Its protein product is CASSPREGSTYNSPLHF.

The gene calls are TRBV9 and TRBJ1-5, with D perhaps TRBD1 (6 bases). The length of the CDR3 is 15 residues. V lost 4 bases, J lost 7 bases, and 18 bases lay in between. Germline lookup yields CDR1 SGDLS and CDR2 YYNGEE. The chain's CDR3 is CASSPNVGRGQPQHF. CDR3 DNA sequence: TGTGCCAGCAGCCCAAACGTGGGAAGGGGGCAGCCCCAGCATTTT.

This clone was found a few times. This CDR3 is also generated by other DNA sequences in the sample. This chain links TRBV12-3 or TRBV12-4 with TRBJ1-1, with unresolved D. The germline V and J ends were trimmed by 2 bases and 6 bases, with 7 bases remaining between them. The CDR3 totals 12 residues. The CDR3 sequence is CASSLSGAEAFF. The CDR3 DNA follows: TGTGCCAGCAGTTTATCGGGAGCTGAAGCTTTCTTT.

This clone was detected once. The chain links TRBV27 to TRBJ1-2, with 7 bases matching TRBD1. There are 14 residues in the CDR3. Unmatched junction bases numbered 7, after V lost 4 bases and J lost 5 bases. Per the germline V gene, CDR1 is MNHEY and CDR2 is SMNVEV (reference sequence). The CDR3 bases are TGTGCCAGCAGTTACTCGGGACAGATATATGGCTACACCTTC. Translating gives CASSYSGQIYGYTF.

The CDR3 here is CASSKAAGARIQPQHF. The DNA of the CDR3 is TGTGCCAGCAGCAAAGCGGCGGGGGCGAGGATTCAGCCCCAGCATTTT. V usage is TRBV21-1 and J usage is TRBJ1-5. TRBV21-1 is tagged as a pseudogene. The CDR3 consists of 16 residues.

V usage is TRBV3-1 (or the pseudogene TRBV3-2) and J usage is TRBJ2-3; D not resolved. Germline lookup yields CDR1 LGHDT and CDR2 YNNKEL (reference sequence). Trimming stripped 2 bases from V and 3 bases from J, with 3 bases between. The CDR3 loop spans 12 amino acids. Here the CDR3 reads CASSQTTDTQYF. The DNA of the CDR3 is TGTGCCAGCAGCCAAACAACAGATACGCAGTATTTT.